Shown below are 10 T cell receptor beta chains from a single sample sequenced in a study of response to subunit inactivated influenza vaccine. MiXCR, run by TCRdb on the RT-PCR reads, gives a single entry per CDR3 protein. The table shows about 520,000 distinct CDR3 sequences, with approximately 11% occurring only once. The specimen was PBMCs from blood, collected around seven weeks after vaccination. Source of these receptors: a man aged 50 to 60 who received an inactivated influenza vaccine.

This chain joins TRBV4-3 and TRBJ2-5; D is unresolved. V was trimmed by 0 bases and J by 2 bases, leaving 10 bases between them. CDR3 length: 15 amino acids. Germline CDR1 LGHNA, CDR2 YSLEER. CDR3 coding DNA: TGCGCCAGCAGCCAAGAACCGGCCGGACAAGAGACCCAGTACTTC. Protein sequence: CASSQEPAGQETQYF.

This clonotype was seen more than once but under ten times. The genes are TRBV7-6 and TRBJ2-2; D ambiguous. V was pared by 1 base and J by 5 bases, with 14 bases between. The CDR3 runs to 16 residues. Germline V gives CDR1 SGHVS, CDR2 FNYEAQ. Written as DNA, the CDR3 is TGTGCCAGCAGCTTAGACCACTCCCCGAGGACCGGGGAGCTGTTTTTT. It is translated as CASSLDHSPRTGELFF.

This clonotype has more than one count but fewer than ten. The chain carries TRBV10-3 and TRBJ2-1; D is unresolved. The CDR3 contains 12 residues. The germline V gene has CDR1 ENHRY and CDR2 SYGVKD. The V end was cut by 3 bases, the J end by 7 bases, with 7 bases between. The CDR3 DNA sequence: TGTGCCATCAGTGAAGTTGGAAATGAGCAGTTCTTC. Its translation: CAISEVGNEQFF.

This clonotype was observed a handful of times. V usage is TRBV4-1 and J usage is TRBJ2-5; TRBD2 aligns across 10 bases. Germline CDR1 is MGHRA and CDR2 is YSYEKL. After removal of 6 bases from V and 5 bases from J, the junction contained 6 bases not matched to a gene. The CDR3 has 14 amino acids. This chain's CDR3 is CASSTAGGQETQYF. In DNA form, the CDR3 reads TGCGCCAGCAGTACAGCGGGGGGGCAGGAGACCCAGTACTTC.

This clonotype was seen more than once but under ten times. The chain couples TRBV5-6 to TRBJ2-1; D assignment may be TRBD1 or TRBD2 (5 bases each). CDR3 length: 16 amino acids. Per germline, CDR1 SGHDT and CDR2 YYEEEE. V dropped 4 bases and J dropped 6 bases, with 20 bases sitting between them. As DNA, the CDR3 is TGTGCCAGCAGCCTGCAGGCCAACGGGGCCTTCAATGAGCAGTTCTTC. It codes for CASSLQANGAFNEQFF.

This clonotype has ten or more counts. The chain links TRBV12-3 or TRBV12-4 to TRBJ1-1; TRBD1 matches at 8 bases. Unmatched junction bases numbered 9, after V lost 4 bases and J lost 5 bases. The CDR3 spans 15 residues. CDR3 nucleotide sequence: TGTGCCAGCAGTTACCAGGGGGCGCGGAGTACTGAAGCTTTCTTT. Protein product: CASSYQGARSTEAFF.

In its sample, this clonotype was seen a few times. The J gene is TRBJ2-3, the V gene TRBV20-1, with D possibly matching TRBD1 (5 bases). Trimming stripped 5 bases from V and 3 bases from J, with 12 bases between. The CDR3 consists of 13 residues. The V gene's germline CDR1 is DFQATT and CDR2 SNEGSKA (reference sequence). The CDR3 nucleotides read TGCAGTGCTTTTCCCCCAGGGACAGATACGCAGTATTTT. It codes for CSAFPPGTDTQYF.

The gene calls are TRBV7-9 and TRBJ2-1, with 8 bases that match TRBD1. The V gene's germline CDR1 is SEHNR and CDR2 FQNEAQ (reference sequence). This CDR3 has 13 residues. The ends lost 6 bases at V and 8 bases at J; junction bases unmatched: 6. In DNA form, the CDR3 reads TGTGCCAGCAGTCACTCGGACAGGGATGAGCAGTTCTTC. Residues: CASSHSDRDEQFF.

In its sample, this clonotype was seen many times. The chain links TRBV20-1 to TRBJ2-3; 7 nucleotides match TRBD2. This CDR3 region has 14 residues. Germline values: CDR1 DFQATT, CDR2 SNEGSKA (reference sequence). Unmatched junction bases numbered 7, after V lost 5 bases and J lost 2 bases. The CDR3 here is CSAGGTTYTDTQYF. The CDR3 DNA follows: TGCAGTGCTGGCGGGACTACTTACACAGATACGCAGTATTTT.

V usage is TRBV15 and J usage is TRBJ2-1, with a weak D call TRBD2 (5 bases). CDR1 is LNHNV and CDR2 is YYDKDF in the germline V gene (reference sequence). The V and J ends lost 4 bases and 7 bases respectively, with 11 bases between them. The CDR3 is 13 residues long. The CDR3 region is CATSTIQRNEQFF. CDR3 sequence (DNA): TGTGCCACCAGCACCATCCAGCGGAATGAGCAGTTCTTC.